This T cell receptor (beta chain) was identified in a study of post-analysis software for immune sequencing data. Study results and caveats: The five TRBV segments detected at higher frequency in patients than in controls included TRBV5-6, TRBV5-1 and TRBV20-1.

TCR beta libraries were prepared from cDNA with unique molecular identifiers. TCRdb re-called the PCR reads through MiXCR, storing one row per CDR3 protein. This sample has 450,000 to 700,000 distinct CDR3 sequences; around 44% occur once, and the top ten carry roughly 1.8%. Details on this clonotype: Its antigen is still unknown.

CDR3 size: 16 residues. Trimming stripped 0 bases from V and 3 bases from J, with 13 bases between. The germline V gene encodes CDR1 SGHVS and CDR2 FQNEAQ. Sample: blood. The chain uses TRBV7-8 and TRBJ2-3; D possibly corresponds to TRBD2 (6 bases). The sequence derives from a girl under 18 with multiple sclerosis. This CDR3 is CASSLAYRELTDTQYF. CDR3 DNA sequence: TGTGCCAGCAGCTTAGCGTATCGGGAGTTGACAGATACGCAGTATTTT. The entire variable domain, with the rest obtained from reference TRBV7-8 and TRBJ2-3, is as follows: GAGVSQSPRYKVAKRGQDVALRCDPISGHVSLFWYQQALGQGPEFLTYFQNEAQLDKSGLPSDRFFAERPEGSVSTLKIQRTQQEDSAVYLCASSLAYRELTDTQYFGPGTRLTVL.